These 31 T cell receptor beta chains came from one sample sequenced in a study of ipilimumab plus nivolumab after autologous stem cell transplantation (dated by TCRdb to about 2021). The library came from the immunoSEQ multiplex PCR assay. TCRdb mirrors the immuneACCESS table, restricted to in-frame sequences. Some clones are absent from its copies; in checked studies, under half trace to an unresolved V gene, and the reason for the others is unknown. Across this sample there are over 80,000 clones, with 83% seen only once. Under 2.5% of the sample rests with the top ten. The starting material was PBMCs, obtained in a trial of ipilimumab plus nivolumab as post-transplant consolidation. The receptors were gathered from a male donor with diffuse large B-cell lymphoma.

The chain couples TRBV19 to TRBJ2-2; weak D call: TRBD1 (5 bases). The length of the CDR3 is 14 residues. Trimming cost V 3 bases and J 5 bases, with 10 bases left between them. The germline V gene has CDR1 LNHDA and CDR2 SQIVND (reference sequence). CDR3 region: CASSIQGVTGELFF. The CDR3 DNA reads as TGTGCCAGTAGTATCCAGGGTGTGACCGGGGAGCTGTTTTTT. Filled out from reference TRBV19 and TRBJ2-2, the complete variable domain reads DGGITQSPKYLFRKEGQNVTLSCEQNLNHDAMYWYRQDPGQGLRLIYYSQIVNDFQKGDIAEGYSVSREKKESFPLTVTSAQKNPTAFYLCASSIQGVTGELFFGEGSRLTVL.

The rearrangement joins TRBV11-2 to TRBJ2-1; TRBD2 agrees at 8 bases. The germline CDR1 and CDR2 sequences are SGHAT and FQNNGV. The CDR3 consists of 15 residues. The V gene end was trimmed by 1 base and the J gene end by 7 bases; junction bases not matched to a gene: 6. The CDR3 nucleotides read TGTGCCAGCAGCTTAGTAGCGGGGTTTTCGAATGAGCAGTTCTTC. Protein sequence: CASSLVAGFSNEQFF.

This chain joins TRBV9 and TRBJ1-1, with D possibly TRBD1 on 6 matching bases. The CDR3 totals 13 residues. Per the germline V gene, CDR1 is SGDLS and CDR2 is YYNGEE. The V gene lost 10 bases and the J gene lost 0 bases, with 13 bases spanning the gap. CDR3 sequence: CAGGRGMNTEAFF. In DNA form, the CDR3 reads TGTGCCGGAGGAAGGGGGATGAACACTGAAGCTTTCTTT. Complete variable domain (other parts from reference TRBV9 and TRBJ1-1): DSGVTQTPKHLITATGQRVTLRCSPRSGDLSVYWYQQSLDQGLQFLIQYYNGEERAKGNILERFSAQQFPDLHSELNLSSLELGDSALYFCAGGRGMNTEAFFGQGTRLTVV.

The V call is TRBV27, the J call TRBJ1-5; D is possibly TRBD1 (6 bases). Deletions cut 5 bases from V and 1 base from J, with 18 bases between. The V gene's germline CDR1 is MNHEY and CDR2 SMNVEV (reference sequence). The CDR3 length is 17 residues. CDR3 nucleotide sequence: TGTGCCAGCAGTCCCCAGGGGTATAGGGACAGCAATCAGCCCCAGCATTTT. Amino acid sequence: CASSPQGYRDSNQPQHF.

The J gene is TRBJ2-2, the V gene TRBV19; TRBD1 or TRBD2 may be the D gene (5 bases each). The length of the CDR3 is 18 residues. V lost 5 bases to trimming and J lost 0 bases, with 19 bases between them. Germline CDR1 and CDR2: LNHDA and SQIVND (reference sequence). The CDR3 sequence: CASSPRRGAGANTGELFF. In nucleotides, the CDR3 is TGTGCCAGTAGTCCCCGCCGGGGCGCAGGAGCGAACACCGGGGAGCTGTTTTTT.

The genes are TRBV2 and TRBJ1-2; tentative D call: TRBD1 (5 bases). V was cut by 8 bases and J by 3 bases, with 19 bases left in between. CDR1 and CDR2 from the germline V gene are SNHLY and FYNNEI. CDR3 length: 15 amino acids. CDR3 in amino acids: CASQRGGKSDYGYTF. CDR3 nucleotide sequence: TGTGCCAGCCAAAGGGGTGGGAAGAGCGACTATGGCTACACCTTC.

The chain joins TRBV7-2 to TRBJ2-3, with 7 bases identical to TRBD2. Losses at the gene ends were 3 bases for V and 4 bases for J; bases not matched to a gene: 7. The CDR3 is 15 residues long. Germline V gene data show CDR1 as SGHTA and CDR2 as FQGNSA. This chain's CDR3 is CASSFQGLDADTQYF. The CDR3 DNA follows: TGTGCCAGCAGCTTTCAAGGACTAGACGCAGATACGCAGTATTTT.

This rearrangement joins TRBV5-8 to TRBJ2-1; 9 bases map to TRBD1. Germline CDR1 and CDR2: SGHTS and YDEGEE. V lost 4 bases, J lost 8 bases, and 10 bases stayed unmatched. This CDR3 spans 15 amino acids. The CDR3 DNA sequence: TGTGCCAGCAGCCCTGACAGGGGGGTTTCGGATGAGCAGTTCTTC. Protein product: CASSPDRGVSDEQFF.

The chain joins TRBV11-2 to TRBJ2-5; D remains ambiguous. Germline V gene sequence: CDR1 SGHAT, CDR2 FQNNGV. V was pared by 7 bases and J by 6 bases, with 12 bases between. The CDR3 covers 12 residues. The CDR3 bases are TGTGCCAGCATGGGTTTGGGGAAGACCCAGTACTTC. It encodes CASMGLGKTQYF.

Only one count was recorded for this clone. The chain employs TRBV6-6 and TRBJ1-6; D is possibly TRBD1 (6 bases). Germline CDR1 MNHNY, CDR2 SVGAGI (reference sequence). This CDR3 is built from 16 residues. The V end lost 2 bases, the J end lost 6 bases, and 14 bases lay between the germline ends. CDR3: CASSYGKGDGNSPLHF. The CDR3 region has the DNA TGTGCCAGCAGTTACGGCAAGGGGGACGGTAATTCACCCCTCCACTTT.

The rearrangement uses TRBV7-2 and TRBJ2-3; 7 bases match TRBD1. V gave up 3 bases and J gave up 0 bases; unmatched junction bases: 3. Germline V lookup: CDR1 SGHTA, CDR2 FQGNSA. The CDR3 loop spans 15 amino acids. The CDR3 protein is CASSFRQGSTDTQYF. The CDR3 DNA reads TGTGCCAGCAGCTTTAGACAGGGTAGCACAGATACGCAGTATTTT.

The chain combines TRBV7-9 with TRBJ2-3, with D perhaps given as TRBD1 or TRBD2 (5 bases each). The CDR3 has 13 amino acids. Trimming stripped 0 bases from V and 5 bases from J, with 6 bases between. Per germline, CDR1 SEHNR and CDR2 FQNEAQ (reference sequence). The CDR3 loop is CASSLAGGDTQYF. The CDR3 DNA reads as TGTGCCAGCAGCTTAGCTGGGGGAGATACGCAGTATTTT.

The chain joins TRBV19 to TRBJ1-2, with TRBD1 identical over 8 bases. Unmatched junction bases numbered 15, after V lost 1 base and J lost 8 bases. The CDR3 totals 17 residues. Germline V gene lookup returns CDR1 LNHDA and CDR2 SQIVND (reference sequence). CDR3 bases: TGTGCCAGTAGTATAGCTTACGGGGGACAGGCCTTAAGAGGCTACACCTTC. Its protein product is CASSIAYGGQALRGYTF.

The rearrangement links TRBV19 to TRBJ2-2, with a tentative D call TRBD2 (5 bases). The CDR3 has 18 residues. V lost 5 bases to trimming and J lost 5 bases, with 24 bases between them. CDR1 is LNHDA and CDR2 is SQIVND in the germline V gene (reference sequence). The CDR3 here is CASSPWGRGLRSTGELFF. The CDR3 coding sequence is TGTGCCAGTAGTCCATGGGGTCGCGGACTCAGATCAACCGGGGAGCTGTTTTTT.

This chain links TRBV6-5 with TRBJ1-6, with D unclear. Germline loops: CDR1 MNHEY, CDR2 SVGAGI. The CDR3 runs 15 residues. V was shortened by 3 bases and J by 0 bases, with 6 bases between the two germline ends. The CDR3 bases are TGTGCCAGCAGTTATGAGAGCTCCTATAATTCACCCCTCCACTTT. Its protein product is CASSYESSYNSPLHF.

The chain is built from TRBV19 and TRBJ2-5; no reliable D call. CDR3 length: 13 residues. Trimming took 6 bases from V and 2 from J, leaving 10 bases between them. Germline CDR1 and CDR2: LNHDA and SQIVND (reference sequence). The CDR3 DNA reads as TGTGCCAGTAGCCTAGGGCGTCAAGAGACCCAGTACTTC. This codes for CASSLGRQETQYF.

This clone was recorded only once. The chain joins TRBV6-5 to TRBJ2-1; 7 nucleotides agree with TRBD1. The V gene end was trimmed by 11 bases and the J gene end by 5 bases; junction bases not matched to a gene: 9. CDR3 length equals 13 residues. The germline CDR1 and CDR2 sequences are MNHEY and SVGAGI. The CDR3, as DNA: TGTGCCGTTAGATCGGACAGGAACAATGAGCAGTTCTTC. Translation gives CAVRSDRNNEQFF.

The rearrangement uses TRBV18 and TRBJ1-5, with 7 bases that match TRBD1. J lost 0 bases, V lost 5 bases, and 7 bases had no gene match. This CDR3 comprises 16 residues. Germline CDR1 and CDR2: KGHSH and LQKENI. CDR3 residues: CASSKGTDYSNQPQHF. CDR3 DNA: TGTGCCAGCTCAAAAGGGACAGACTATAGCAATCAGCCCCAGCATTTT.

The CDR3 region is CASSRDRASYEQYF. CDR3 DNA: TGTGCCAGCAGCCGGGACAGGGCCTCCTACGAGCAGTACTTC. V gene TRBV2 combines with J gene TRBJ2-7; 9 bases are shared with TRBD1. V shed 6 bases, J shed 0 bases, and the junction held 3 bases outside the gene matches. The length of the CDR3 is 14 residues. The germline V gene has CDR1 SNHLY and CDR2 FYNNEI.

This clone was recorded a few times. This rearrangement joins TRBV5-1 to TRBJ1-2; D possibly corresponds to TRBD1 (5 bases). Germline CDR1 is SGHRS and CDR2 is YFSETQ. This CDR3 comprises 14 residues. The ends were cut back, 1 base at V and 6 bases at J, with 13 bases in the middle. CDR3 sequence: CASSLPTGRNGYTF. For the CDR3, the DNA is TGCGCCAGCAGCTTGCCCACGGGACGGAATGGCTACACCTTC. Full variable domain (rest looked up from reference TRBV5-1 and TRBJ1-2): KAGVTQTPRYLIKTRGQQVTLSCSPISGHRSVSWYQQTPGQGLQFLFEYFSETQRNKGNFPGRFSGRQFSNSRSEMNVSTLELGDSALYLCASSLPTGRNGYTFGSGTRLTVV.

The count of this clone is one. The gene calls are TRBV18 and TRBJ2-2; 9 bases are shared with TRBD1. The V segment lost 5 bases and the J segment 7 bases; nucleotides outside the gene matches: 8. CDR3 length equals 15 residues. Germline V gene lookup returns CDR1 KGHSH and CDR2 LQKENI. DNA for the CDR3: TGTGCCAGCTCAGACGGGACAGGGAGGATCGGGGAGCTGTTTTTT. It is translated as CASSDGTGRIGELFF.

The chain is built from TRBV6-1 and TRBJ2-6; 11 bases are a match to TRBD2. The J segment lost 0 bases and the V segment lost 4 bases, leaving 5 bases of the junction unmatched. The CDR3 is 18 residues long. Germline V lookup: CDR1 MNHNS, CDR2 SASEGT. CDR3 bases: TGTGCCAGCAGTGGACTAGCGGGACGTTTCTCTGGGGCCAACGTCCTGACTTTC. Translation: CASSGLAGRFSGANVLTF.

In DNA, the CDR3 is TGTGCCAGCAGTAGGGACTTAGATACGCAGTATTTT. It translates to CASSRDLDTQYF. The genes are TRBV6-6 and TRBJ2-3; weak D call: TRBD2 (6 bases). The length of the CDR3 is 12 residues. V was shortened by 5 bases and J by 5 bases, with 8 bases between the two germline ends. CDR1 MNHNY and CDR2 SVGAGI come from the germline V gene (reference sequence).

The J gene is TRBJ2-3, the V gene TRBV10-1; 13 bases are shared with TRBD2. V shed 3 bases, J shed 4 bases, and the junction held 1 base outside the gene matches. The germline V gene has CDR1 WNHNN and CDR2 SYGVQD (reference sequence). CDR3 length: 15 residues. CDR3 region: CASSDGTSGADTQYF. CDR3 bases: TGCGCCAGCAGTGACGGGACTAGCGGGGCAGATACGCAGTATTTT.

This sequence joins TRBV6-1 and TRBJ1-4; D gene ambiguous. This CDR3 comprises 15 residues. CDR1 is MNHNS, CDR2 SASEGT, per germline. V lost 2 bases and J lost 2, with 9 bases in between. CDR3 sequence reads: CASSESLSTNEKLFF. The CDR3 DNA sequence: TGTGCCAGCAGTGAAAGTTTGAGTACTAATGAAAAACTGTTTTTT.

The J gene is TRBJ2-7, the V gene TRBV5-1; a weak D match, TRBD1 (6 bases). CDR1 is SGHRS and CDR2 is YFSETQ in the germline V gene. V was pared by 4 bases and J by 1 base, with 12 bases between. The CDR3 has 14 amino acids. The chain's CDR3 is CASSGGPYSYEQYF. The CDR3 DNA follows: TGCGCCAGCAGCGGGGGCCCGTATTCCTACGAGCAGTACTTC.

The rearrangement links TRBV7-9 to TRBJ2-1, with 9 bases lining up with TRBD1. Germline V gives CDR1 SEHNR, CDR2 FQNEAQ (reference sequence). This CDR3 region has 17 residues. Losses at the gene ends were 5 bases for V and 2 bases for J; bases not matched to a gene: 10. DNA for the CDR3: TGTGCCAGCAGCCCCCGGACAGGGGCCGGCGCCTACAATGAGCAGTTCTTC. It encodes CASSPRTGAGAYNEQFF.

The chain employs TRBV10-3 and TRBJ2-5; TRBD2 might be the D (5 bases). CDR1 ENHRY and CDR2 SYGVKD come from the germline V gene. Trimming took 6 bases from V and 4 from J, leaving 12 bases between them. This CDR3 comprises 13 residues. The CDR3, as DNA: TGTGCCATCAGCTATGGACTTGGAGAGACCCAGTACTTC. Translated, it gives CAISYGLGETQYF.

This clone was counted many times. V gene TRBV2 combines with J gene TRBJ1-1; tentative D call: TRBD1 (5 bases). Trimming cost V 8 bases and J 2 bases, with 12 bases left between them. CDR3 length: 13 residues. Germline V gene data show CDR1 as SNHLY and CDR2 as FYNNEI. The CDR3 here is CASEGRFNTEAFF. For the CDR3, the DNA is TGTGCCAGCGAGGGACGGTTCAACACTGAAGCTTTCTTT.

The V and J genes are TRBV19 and TRBJ2-7; D might be TRBD1 or TRBD2, each matching 5 bases. The CDR3 spans 14 residues. Germline values: CDR1 LNHDA, CDR2 SQIVND (reference sequence). The V end was cut by 9 bases, the J end by 7 bases, with 22 bases between. Written as DNA, the CDR3 is TGTGCCAGCAGCCGGGACCCCGTTGTACGGGAGCAGTACTTC. Translating gives CASSRDPVVREQYF.

The chain joins TRBV5-8 to TRBJ2-7; 9 nucleotides agree with TRBD1. Germline CDR1 SGHTS, CDR2 YDEGEE. Trimming took 4 bases from V and 3 from J; bases not matched to a gene: 8. This CDR3 has 15 amino acids. This CDR3 is CASSPGTGWFYEQYF. The CDR3 DNA is TGTGCCAGCAGCCCCGGGACAGGGTGGTTCTACGAGCAGTACTTC.